This T cell receptor beta chain comes out of a study of blood T cells in healthy people across ages (dated by TCRdb to between 2015 and 2017). Context from the whole study: Template switching captured roughly one uniquely barcoded TCR beta cDNA molecule per two T cells in model experiments. The study measured age-related changes in TCR beta repertoire diversity using deep sequencing normalized with unique cDNA molecular identifiers. To avoid experimental bias, donors of different ages were spread randomly across the sequencing lanes. For two donors (one aged 18 to 30 and one aged 80 or older), the study analyzed two additional independent replicas of 1 million unique cDNA reads from the same blood draw. Donors were grouped into four age groups: young (average 16 years), middle-aged (roughly 38), aged (about 60) and long-lived (around 80).

The receptor library was made with 5' RACE. The reads were generated on an Illumina HiSeq 2500. A second PCR of roughly 7 to 11 cycles was performed with a sample-barcoded 5' primer and a J-beta primer mix. A template-switch 5' adaptor carrying 12 random nucleotides introduced a unique molecular identifier onto each TCR beta cDNA molecule. At least 2.5 million CDR3-containing paired-end reads were obtained from each sample. All of the RNA was converted into first-strand cDNA using the Mint cDNA synthesis kit, with a TRBC-specific oligonucleotide serving as the primer. Following uracil-DNA glycosylase treatment, all cDNA underwent a first 18-cycle PCR with the universal primers M1SS and BC2_uni_R. On the study's bioinformatics: For normalization, 1 million high-quality reads, each with a distinct molecular identifier, were randomly selected from each sample. Reads sharing molecular identifiers were discarded rather than binned into consensus sequences. MiTCR, run with a Q25 quality threshold and the strictest error-elimination algorithm, handled CDR3 identification, clonotype clustering and error correction. A nonparametric unseen species model with Euler transformation was used to estimate lower-bound total TCR beta diversity. In-frame beta chains were kept once TCRdb had trimmed the public reads at Q25 with fastp and called clones with MiXCR. Here each entry gathers all rows of one CDR3 protein and keeps the most common genes and DNA. TCRdb, rather than the study authors, made the V and J calls. The sample table contains about 1.8 million distinct CDR3 sequences; only one count was recorded for just under 50% of them. The top ten clones comprise less than 2.5% of the sample.

Points on this clonotype: It lacks a known antigen. No base quality values were provided; no much bigger clone lies one nucleotide off.

Systemically healthy Caucasian individuals from Russia, 35 to 50 in total and aged about 6 to 95 years, were included as donors. Each donor gave around 9.8 milliliters of peripheral blood, collected into EDTA-treated Vacutainer tubes. Ficoll-Paque density-gradient centrifugation was used to isolate PBMCs, with at least 7 million per sample. Trizol reagent was used to extract total RNA from the PBMCs, yielding at least 6 micrograms per sample. For every donor, an aliquot of PBMCs went through flow cytometry to measure the percentages of naive CD45RAhigh/CD27high T cells. What the study reported, not specific to this receptor: Conclusive comparison of naive and antigen-experienced compartments was prevented by the profiling of bulk unsorted PBMCs. Observed TCR beta diversity per million T cells fell roughly linearly with age, and a significant reduction was already apparent by age roughly 40. Donor CMV infection status was unknown, potentially confounding age-related changes in expanded clonotypes. Total diversity estimates from one million sequenced T cells were considered lower bounds and underestimates. Compared with the aged group, the long-lived group had more naive CD4+ T cells, fewer expanded clones and increased TCR diversity, a pattern suggesting age selection. There was a strong correlation between observed TCR beta diversity and the percentage of naive T cells measured by flow cytometry.

CDR1 and CDR2 are drawn from the germline V gene: MNHNS, SASEGT. The CDR3 numbers 14 residues from cysteine through phenylalanine. Only the CDR3 DNA is retained, 42 bases long and in frame from the first base. This clonotype originated in a woman in her 40s in good health. Source material: blood. Rearrangement joined TRBV6-1 to TRBJ2-4; TRBD1 agrees with 7 junctional bases. With the DNA end fitting TRBJ2-7 better, the J assignment may be wrong. The base sequence is TGTGCCAGCAGTGAATGGGACAGCTCTTACGAGCAGTACTTC. It encodes CASSEWDSSYEQYF.